Given below is one T cell receptor (beta chain) in context. Only in-frame clones appear in the TCRdb table, and some are missing; sequencing was by immunoSEQ multiplex PCR. Seen here are roughly 150,000 clones, around four fifths observed once, and the top ten hold roughly 2.8%. Germline CDR1 reads SGHNT; CDR2 reads YYREEE (reference sequence). The CDR3 covers 14 residues. Trimming shortened V by 0 bases and J by 2 bases, and 9 bases separated the two germline ends. This sample is drawn from a study of blood T cell repertoires in COVID-19. Overall study: Samples taken during acute and convalescent COVID-19 were collected in the United States, Italy and Spain.

The clonotype originates from a man between 65 and 85 years old with acute or convalescent COVID-19. The chain links TRBV5-4 to TRBJ2-7; D may be TRBD1 (6 bases). Material for sequencing was peripheral blood. CDR3 region: CASSLDPGAYEQYF. The DNA of the CDR3 is TGTGCCAGCAGCTTGGACCCAGGGGCCTACGAGCAGTACTTC.